A single T cell receptor beta chain is shown here with its context. Its cognate antigen is unknown. Libraries were prepared by immunoSEQ multiplex PCR; TCRdb keeps only in-frame clonotypes and omits some of them. The repertoire holds around 41,000 clones, with around 82% as singletons. The data originate from a study of CD4 T cells in relation to SARS-CoV-2 and coronaviruses. Background on the study: TCR beta CDR3s were sequenced after 10-day antigen culture of PBMCs. Median patient age was approximately 38 years, spanning 21 to 72 years. General study results and limits: In around 60% of donors, memory CD4+ clonotypes crossrecognized SARS-CoV-2 and at least one common cold coronavirus spike.

Germline CDR1 MNHEY, CDR2 SVGAGI. The V and J ends lost 5 bases and 3 bases respectively, with 16 bases between them. This CDR3 comprises 15 residues. This chain joins TRBV6-5 and TRBJ1-2, with D possibly being TRBD1 (5 bases). The TCR comes from an adult with COVID-19. The sequenced material came from naive CD4+ T cells from PBMCs, cultured in vitro. Regarding subset: naive CD4+ T cells isolated by negative enrichment. The CDR3 is CASSLRDLDYYGYTF. For the CDR3, the DNA is TGTGCCAGCAGTCTACGGGACCTCGACTACTATGGCTACACCTTC.